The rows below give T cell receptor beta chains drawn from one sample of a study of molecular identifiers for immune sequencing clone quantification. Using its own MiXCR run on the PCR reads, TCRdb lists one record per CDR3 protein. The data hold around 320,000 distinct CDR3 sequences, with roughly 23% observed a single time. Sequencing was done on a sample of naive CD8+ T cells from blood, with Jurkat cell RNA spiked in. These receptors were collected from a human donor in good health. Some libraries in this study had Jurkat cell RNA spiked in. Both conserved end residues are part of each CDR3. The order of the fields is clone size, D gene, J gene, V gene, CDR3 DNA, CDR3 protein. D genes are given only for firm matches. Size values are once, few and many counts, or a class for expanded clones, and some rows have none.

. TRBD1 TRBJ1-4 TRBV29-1 TGCAGCGTTGAAGTGGCAACAGGGGTGTATGAAAAACTGTTTTTT CSVEVATGVYEKLFF
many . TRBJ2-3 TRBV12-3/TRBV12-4 . CASSFGEGTDTQYF
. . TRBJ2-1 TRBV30 TGTGCCTGGAGTATTGGACAGAGGTTCTCCTACAATGAGCAGTTCTTC CAWSIGQRFSYNEQFF
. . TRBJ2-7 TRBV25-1 TGTGCCGGCAGTGGTCCCCAGCAGTACTTC CAGSGPQQYF
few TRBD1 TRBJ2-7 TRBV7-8 TGTGCCAGCAGCTTATTAGTGGGACAGGGTTCCAACGAGCAGTACTTC CASSLLVGQGSNEQYF
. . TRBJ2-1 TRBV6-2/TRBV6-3 TGTGCCAGCAGTTGGTCCGAGACAAGGTTGAATGAGCAGCTCTTC CASSWSETRLNEQLF
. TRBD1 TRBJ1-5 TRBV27 TGTGCCAGCAGTCCCCTCTCTAGGGGGCGTAGCAATCAGCCCCAGCATTTT CASSPLSRGRSNQPQHF
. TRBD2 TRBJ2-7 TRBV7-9 TGTGCCAGCAGCCCGGGGACTAGCGGGGCTCGAGGCTTCCACGAGCAGTACTTC CASSPGTSGARGFHEQYF
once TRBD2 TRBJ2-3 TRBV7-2 TGTGCCAGCAGCTTAGGGTTTTCGGGACTAGCGGGGGGGATAGATACGCATTATTTT CASSLGFSGLAGGIDTHYF
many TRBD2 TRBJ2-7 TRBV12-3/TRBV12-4 TGTGCCAGCAGTTTACCGGGACTAGCGGGAGGGCCGGGGACCGAGCAGTACTTC CASSLPGLAGGPGTEQYF
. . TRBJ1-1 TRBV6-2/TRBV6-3 TGTGCCAGCAGTTACACTGGGGGGCAATTGGACACTGAAGCTTTCTTT CASSYTGGQLDTEAFF
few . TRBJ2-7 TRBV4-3 TGCGCCAGCAGCCAAGCTCAGGGGGAGGCCTACGAGCAGTACTTC CASSQAQGEAYEQYF
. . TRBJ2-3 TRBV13 TGTGCTCCACTGGTGTGGGGCCGTACGTTAGATACACAGTATTTT CAPLVWGRTLDTQYF
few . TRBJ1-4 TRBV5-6 TGTGCCAGCAGCATTCGAGGCCGGGACCGGTTTAATGAAAAACTGTTTTTT CASSIRGRDRFNEKLFF
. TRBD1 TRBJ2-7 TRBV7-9 TGTGCCAGCAGCCCAGGGGGACAGGGGGCCTCCTTCGAGCAGTACTTC CASSPGGQGASFEQYF
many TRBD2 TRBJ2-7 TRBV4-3 TGCGCCAGCAGCCAAGGTAGCGGGAGGATTTACGAGCAGTACTTC CASSQGSGRIYEQYF
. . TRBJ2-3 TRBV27 TGTGCCAGCAGTTTATCGGGACCAAAAACGCAGTATTTT CASSLSGPKTQYF
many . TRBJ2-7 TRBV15 TGTGCCACCAGCAGAGATGCCGGCAGCTCCTACGAGCAGTACTTC CATSRDAGSSYEQYF
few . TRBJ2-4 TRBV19 TGTGCCAGTAGTATAGGATCGCGCGGGGAAAACATTCAGTACTTC CASSIGSRGENIQYF
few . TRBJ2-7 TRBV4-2 TGTGCCAGCAGCCAAGAGGCAGGGCGGTCCTACGAGCAGTACTTC CASSQEAGRSYEQYF
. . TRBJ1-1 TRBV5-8 TGTGCCAGCAGCTCTATCAAATCACGGACAGAGAACACTGAAGCTTTCTTT CASSSIKSRTENTEAFF
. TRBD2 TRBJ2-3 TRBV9 TGTGCCAGCACCCCAGAGAGCGGGGTCGGCACAGATACGCAGTATTTT CASTPESGVGTDTQYF